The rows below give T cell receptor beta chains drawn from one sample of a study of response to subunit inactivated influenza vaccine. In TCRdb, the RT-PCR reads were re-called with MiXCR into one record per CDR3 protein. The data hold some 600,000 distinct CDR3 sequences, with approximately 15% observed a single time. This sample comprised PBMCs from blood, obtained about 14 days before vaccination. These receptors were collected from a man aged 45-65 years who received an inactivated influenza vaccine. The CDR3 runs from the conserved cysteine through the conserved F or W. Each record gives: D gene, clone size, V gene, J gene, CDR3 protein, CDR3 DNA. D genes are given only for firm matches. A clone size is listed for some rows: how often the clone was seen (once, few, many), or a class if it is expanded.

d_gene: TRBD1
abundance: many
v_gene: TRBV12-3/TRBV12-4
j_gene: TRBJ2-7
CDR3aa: CASRETGASYEQYF
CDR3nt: TGTGCCAGCAGGGAGACAGGGGCTTCCTACGAGCAGTACTTC

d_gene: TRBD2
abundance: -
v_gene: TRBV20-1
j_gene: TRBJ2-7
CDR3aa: CSAPASGRLRNEQYF
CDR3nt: TGCAGTGCTCCCGCGAGCGGGAGACTAAGGAACGAGCAGTACTTC

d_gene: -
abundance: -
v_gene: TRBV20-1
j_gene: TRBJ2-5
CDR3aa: CSAKRQAVDQETQYF
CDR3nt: TGCAGTGCGAAGAGACAGGCGGTTGATCAAGAGACCCAGTACTTC

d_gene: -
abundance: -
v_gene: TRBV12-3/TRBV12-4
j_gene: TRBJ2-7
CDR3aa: CASSTRVTYEQYF
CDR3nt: TGTGCCAGCAGTACCCGAGTAACCTACGAGCAGTACTTC

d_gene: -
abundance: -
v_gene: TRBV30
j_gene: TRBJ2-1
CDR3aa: CAWSVGRSYNEQFF
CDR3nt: TGTGCCTGGAGTGTGGGGCGGAGTTACAATGAGCAGTTCTTC

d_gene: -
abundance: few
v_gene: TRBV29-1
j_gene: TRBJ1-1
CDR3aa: CSVAVGNTEAFF
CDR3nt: TGCAGCGTTGCGGTTGGGAACACTGAAGCTTTCTTT

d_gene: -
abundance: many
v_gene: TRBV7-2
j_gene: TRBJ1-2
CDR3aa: CASSLAGLNYGYTF
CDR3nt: TGTGCCAGCAGCTTAGCGGGCCTTAACTATGGCTACACCTTC

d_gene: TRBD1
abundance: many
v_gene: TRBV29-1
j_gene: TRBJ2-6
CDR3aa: CSVETGVTGANVLTF
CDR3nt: TGCAGCGTTGAGACAGGGGTGACTGGGGCCAACGTCCTGACTTTC

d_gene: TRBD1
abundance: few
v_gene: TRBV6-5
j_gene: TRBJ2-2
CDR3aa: CASSYERRGLDGELFF
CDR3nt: TGTGCCAGCAGTTACGAGCGCAGGGGGCTTGACGGGGAGCTGTTTTTT

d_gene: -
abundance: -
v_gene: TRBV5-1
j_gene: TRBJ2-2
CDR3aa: CASSLRTTGELFF
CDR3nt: TGCGCCAGCAGCTTGCGGACCACCGGGGAGCTGTTTTTT

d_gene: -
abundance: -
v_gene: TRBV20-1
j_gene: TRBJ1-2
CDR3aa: CSARGLDINYGYTF
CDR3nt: TGCAGTGCTAGGGGTCTCGACATTAACTATGGCTACACCTTC

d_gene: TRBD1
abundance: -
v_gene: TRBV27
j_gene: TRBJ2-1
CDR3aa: CASSQRTGDNEQFF
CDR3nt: TGTGCCAGCAGTCAAAGGACAGGAGACAATGAGCAGTTCTTC

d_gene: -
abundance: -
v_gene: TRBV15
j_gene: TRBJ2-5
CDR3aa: CATSSRENQETQYF
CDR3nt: TGTGCCACCAGCAGTAGGGAGAACCAAGAGACCCAGTACTTC

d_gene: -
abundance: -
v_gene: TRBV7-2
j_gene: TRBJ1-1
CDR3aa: CASSLGAGVNTEAFF
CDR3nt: TGTGCCAGCAGCTTAGGGGCAGGAGTGAACACTGAAGCTTTCTTT

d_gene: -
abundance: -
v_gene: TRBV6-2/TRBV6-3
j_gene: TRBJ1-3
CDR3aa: CASRDTPGPTWGNTIYF
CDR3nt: TGTGCCAGCAGAGACACTCCGGGACCGACTTGGGGAAACACCATATATTTT

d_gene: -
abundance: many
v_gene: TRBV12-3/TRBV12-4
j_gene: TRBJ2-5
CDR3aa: CASSLVTLGETQYF
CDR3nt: TGTGCCAGCAGTTTGGTAACGCTCGGAGAGACCCAGTACTTC

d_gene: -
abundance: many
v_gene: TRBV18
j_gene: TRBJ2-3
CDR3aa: CASSPAGLGPDTQYF
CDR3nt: TGTGCCAGCTCACCGGCTGGTCTGGGCCCAGATACGCAGTATTTT

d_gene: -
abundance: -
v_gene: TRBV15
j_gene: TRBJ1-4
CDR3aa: CATSRAGDEKLFF
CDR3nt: TGTGCCACCAGCAGAGCAGGGGACGAAAAACTGTTTTTT

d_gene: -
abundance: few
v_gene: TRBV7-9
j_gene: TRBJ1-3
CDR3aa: CASSRTRAYSGNTIYF
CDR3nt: TGTGCCAGCAGCCGGACGAGGGCATACTCTGGAAACACCATATATTTT

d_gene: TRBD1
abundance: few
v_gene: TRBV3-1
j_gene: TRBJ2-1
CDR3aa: CASSQAGGDPNEQFF
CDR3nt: TGTGCCAGCAGCCAAGCAGGGGGCGACCCCAATGAGCAGTTCTTC

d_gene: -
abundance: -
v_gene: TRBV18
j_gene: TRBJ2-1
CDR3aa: CASSNGGYYNEQFF
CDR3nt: TGTGCCAGCTCCAATGGGGGCTACTACAATGAGCAGTTCTTC

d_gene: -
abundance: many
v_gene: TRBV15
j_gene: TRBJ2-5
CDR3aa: CATSRVFETQYF
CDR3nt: TGTGCCACCAGCAGAGTTTTCGAGACCCAGTACTTC

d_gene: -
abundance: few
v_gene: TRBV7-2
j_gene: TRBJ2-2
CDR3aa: CASRSYGELFF
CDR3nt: TGTGCCAGCAGATCGTACGGGGAGCTGTTTTTT

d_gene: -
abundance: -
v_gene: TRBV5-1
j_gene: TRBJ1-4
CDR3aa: CASKSESTNEKLFF
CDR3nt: TGCGCCAGCAAATCCGAGTCAACTAATGAAAAACTGTTTTTT

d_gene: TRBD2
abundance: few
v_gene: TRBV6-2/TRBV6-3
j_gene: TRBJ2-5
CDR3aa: CASRLREGLETQYF
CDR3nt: TGTGCCAGCAGATTGCGGGAGGGCCTGGAGACCCAGTACTTC

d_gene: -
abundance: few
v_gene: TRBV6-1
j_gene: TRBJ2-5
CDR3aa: CASSPQEAQETQYF
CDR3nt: TGTGCCAGCAGCCCACAGGAAGCCCAAGAGACCCAGTACTTC

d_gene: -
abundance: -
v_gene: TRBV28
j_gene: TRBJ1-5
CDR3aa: CASSWRSYQPQHF
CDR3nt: TGTGCCAGCAGTTGGAGGTCCTATCAGCCCCAGCATTTT

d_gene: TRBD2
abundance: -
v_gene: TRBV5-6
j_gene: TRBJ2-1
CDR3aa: CASSRTSGSAYNEQFF
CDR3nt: TGTGCCAGCAGCCGTACTAGCGGTTCTGCCTACAATGAGCAGTTCTTC

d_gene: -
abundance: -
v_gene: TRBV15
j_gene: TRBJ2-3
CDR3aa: CATSRDLMVGTLSTDTQYF
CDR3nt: TGTGCCACCAGCAGAGATCTCATGGTCGGGACTCTTTCCACAGATACGCAGTATTTT

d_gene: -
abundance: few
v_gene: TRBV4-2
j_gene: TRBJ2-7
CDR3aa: CASSPTRLEGEQYF
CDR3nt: TGTGCCAGCAGCCCCACTCGGCTTGAGGGCGAGCAGTACTTC

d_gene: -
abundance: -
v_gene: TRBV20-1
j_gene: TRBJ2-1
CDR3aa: CIARGNEQFF
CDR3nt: TGCATCGCACGGGGGAATGAGCAGTTCTTC

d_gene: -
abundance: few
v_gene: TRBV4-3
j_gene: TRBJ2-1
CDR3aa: CASSPQAAGPQFF
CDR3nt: TGCGCCAGCAGCCCACAGGCCGCCGGGCCGCAGTTCTTC

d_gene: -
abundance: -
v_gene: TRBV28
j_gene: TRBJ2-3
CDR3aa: CASRQNHGFGTPSTDTQYF
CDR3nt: TGTGCCAGCAGACAAAACCACGGTTTCGGGACACCTTCCACAGATACGCAGTATTTT

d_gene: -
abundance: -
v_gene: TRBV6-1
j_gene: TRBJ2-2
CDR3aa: CASSPWGRFTGELFF
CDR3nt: TGTGCCAGCAGCCCCTGGGGCAGGTTCACCGGGGAGCTGTTTTTT

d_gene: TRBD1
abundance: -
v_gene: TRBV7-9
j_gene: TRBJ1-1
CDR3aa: CASSVDRGSTEAFF
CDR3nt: TGTGCCAGCAGCGTGGACAGGGGGAGTACTGAAGCTTTCTTT

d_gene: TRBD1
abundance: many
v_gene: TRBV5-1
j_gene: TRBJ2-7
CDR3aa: CASSLEQGGSYEQYF
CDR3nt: TGCGCCAGCAGCTTGGAACAGGGGGGCTCCTACGAGCAGTACTTC

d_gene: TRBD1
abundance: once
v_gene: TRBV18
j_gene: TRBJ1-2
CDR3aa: CASSPSLLGQGAHYGYTF
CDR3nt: TGTGCCAGCTCACCATCCCTCCTAGGGCAGGGGGCTCACTATGGCTACACCTTC

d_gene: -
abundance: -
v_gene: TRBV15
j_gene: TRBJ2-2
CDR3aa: CATSREAGSGNTGELFF
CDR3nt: TGTGCCACCAGCAGAGAGGCAGGGTCGGGGAACACCGGGGAGCTGTTTTTT

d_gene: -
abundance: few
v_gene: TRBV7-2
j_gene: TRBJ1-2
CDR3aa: CASSLVPGASYGYTF
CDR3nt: TGTGCCAGCAGCTTAGTTCCGGGGGCGTCCTATGGCTACACCTTC

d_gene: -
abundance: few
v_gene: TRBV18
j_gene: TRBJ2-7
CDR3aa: CASSPEQTVYEQYF
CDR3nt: TGTGCCAGCTCACCAGAACAGACCGTCTACGAGCAGTACTTC

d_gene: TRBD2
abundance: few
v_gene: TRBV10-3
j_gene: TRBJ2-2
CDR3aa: CAISERGVTNTGELFF
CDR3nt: TGTGCCATCAGTGAGCGGGGGGTGACGAACACCGGGGAGCTGTTTTTT

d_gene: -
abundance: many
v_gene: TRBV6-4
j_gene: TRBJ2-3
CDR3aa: CASSSLSSTDTQYF
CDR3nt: TGTGCCAGCAGTTCCCTCTCTAGCACAGATACGCAGTATTTT

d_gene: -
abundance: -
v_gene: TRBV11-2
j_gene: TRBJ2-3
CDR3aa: CASSLPGLGADTQYF
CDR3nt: TGTGCCAGCAGCTTACCGGGGCTCGGGGCAGATACGCAGTATTTT

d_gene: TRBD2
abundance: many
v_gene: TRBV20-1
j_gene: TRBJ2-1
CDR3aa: CSARLAGNYNEQFF
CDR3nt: TGCAGTGCTAGATTAGCGGGGAACTACAATGAGCAGTTCTTC

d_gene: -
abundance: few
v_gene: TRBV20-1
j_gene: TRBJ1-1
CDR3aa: CSAMQGYTEAFF
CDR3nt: TGCAGTGCTATGCAGGGTTATACTGAAGCTTTCTTT

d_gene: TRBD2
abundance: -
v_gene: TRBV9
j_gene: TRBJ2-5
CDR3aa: CASSRPLTSGTQETQYF
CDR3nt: TGTGCCAGCAGCCGTCCTCTGACTAGCGGGACACAAGAGACCCAGTACTTC

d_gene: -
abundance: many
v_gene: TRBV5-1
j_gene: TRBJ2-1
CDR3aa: CASSLAGERFF
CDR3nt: TGCGCCAGCAGCTTGGCCGGAGAAAGGTTCTTC

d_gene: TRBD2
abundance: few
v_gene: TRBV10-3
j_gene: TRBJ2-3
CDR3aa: CATLGLAVTDTQYF
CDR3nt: TGTGCCACCCTCGGACTAGCGGTCACAGATACGCAGTATTTT

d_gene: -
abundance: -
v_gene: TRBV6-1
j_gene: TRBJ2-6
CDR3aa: CASRAGGSGANVLTF
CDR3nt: TGTGCCAGCAGGGCGGGCGGCTCTGGGGCCAACGTCCTGACTTTC